Here is one T cell receptor (beta chain) with its context. The antigen it recognizes is unknown. No quality values exist for individual bases; no much larger clone is one base distant. The record originates from a study of blood T cell repertoires in COVID-19 (TCRdb year 2020). Background for the entire study: Samples covering the acute and convalescent phases of COVID-19 were provided by collaborators in the United States, Italy and Spain. The prospective study material was composed of cDNA or gDNA derived from T cells, B-cell-depleted T cells, or PBMCs. The dataset comprised deeply sampled blood TCRbeta repertoires from subjects exposed to, actively infected with, or recovered from COVID-19. A freely available public database, intended as a resource for researchers studying the immune response to SARS-CoV-2, is where the repertoires were released. Samples came from the ongoing ImmuneRACE study (first 160 participants) plus 1,254 subjects from 6 global collaborators. The sample metadata nearly always contained a de-identified subject ID, COVID-19 status, age in years and sex. HLA class I and class II types, where available, came from metadata supplied by the sample provider rather than from assay-based typing.

The immunoSEQ Assay, a bias-controlled multiplex PCR, was used to amplify TCRbeta CDR3 regions from genomic DNA. In the original analysis: The number of nucleated cells in each sample was estimated from the amplification of reference gene primers within the assay. To quantify the absolute abundance of each unique TCRbeta CDR3 rearrangement, sequence reads were collapsed and filtered. Productive Simpson clonality was computed per sample as the square root of Simpson's diversity index over productive rearrangements. The immuneACCESS repertoire file appears here via TCRdb, limited to in-frame rearrangements. These files lack a portion of the clones; in checked studies, under half of the deficit traces to unresolved V genes, and the cause of the others is not known. Clone size and V and J calls were adopted from that table, with D and trimming inferred from the DNA. This sample has 300,000 or so clones in its table, and just over 85% of those were observed once. The leading ten clones occupy around 4.5% of the sample.

Participants in the prospective study were enrolled through a virtual design, were aged roughly 18 to 95 years, and lived in about two dozen United States geographic areas. To assign participants to cohorts, the prospective study relied on clinical history that participants themselves reported in a screening survey and a study questionnaire. In the prospective study, whole blood, serum and a nasopharyngeal or oropharyngeal swab were collected from each participant by mobile phlebotomists. Additional blood draws and questionnaires over an approximately 2-month period could optionally be provided by prospective study participants. Blood samples from the prospective study were shipped frozen or at room temperature prior to DNA extraction. The research as a whole found: The amount of clinical and demographic metadata varied by source and participant and was provided uncurated.

For this chain, trimming is 4 bases at the V end and 4 bases at the J end, and the number of junction bases without a gene match is 3. CDR1 and CDR2 are read off the germline V gene as SGHNT and YENEEA. The CDR3 covers 16 residues, taking in both the cysteine and the phenylalanine. Only the CDR3 portion is preserved as DNA: 48 bases, with reading frame beginning at the first base. The rearrangement joined TRBV11-3 to TRBJ1-6; 11 central nucleotides agree with TRBD1. The sequenced sample was PBMCs or T cells enriched from blood (not recorded which). This receptor was taken from a woman aged 40 to 50 with acute COVID-19. The DNA sequence is as follows: TGTGCCAGCAGCTCCAGGGACAGGGGGTATAATTCACCCCTCCACTTT. This sequence encodes CASSSRDRGYNSPLHF.